The following is a T cell receptor beta chain sequence with its context. Its antigen is unknown. The record originates from a study of cytomegalovirus exposure and HLA in healthy donors. Findings and limits, study-wide: Sequence variants that were highly shared formed a cluster that was likely a sequencing artifact.

Losses at the gene ends were 5 bases for V and 4 bases for J; bases not matched to a gene: 6. Per the germline V gene, CDR1 is MNHEY and CDR2 is SMNVEV (reference sequence). This CDR3 spans 15 amino acids. The PCR ran on 60 Vbeta and 13 Jbeta primers. Authors' data handling: Later work found 80 million to 85 million unique TCR beta chains, with 9.5 million to 12 million shared. Measured with immunoSEQ multiplex PCR; TCRdb has only the in-frame clones, and not every one. V and J calls and clone size are as listed in that table; D and trimming were resolved from the DNA. The top ten clones hold 2.4% of a sample with around 150,000 clones, 55% to 80% of them seen once.

The source material was PBMCs. V usage is TRBV27 and J usage is TRBJ2-2, with TRBD1 matching over 8 bases. The receptor's source is a woman aged 40-49 years in good health and CMV-seronegative. Written as DNA, the CDR3 is TGTGCCAGCAGTCTGACAGGGGCGACCACCGGGGAGCTGTTTTTT. Its translation is CASSLTGATTGELFF.